The clone carrying this T cell receptor (beta chain) was counted between two and nine times. Antigen: not known. From the reads, TCRdb called clonotypes with MiXCR, one entry per CDR3 protein. The profile covers around 740,000 distinct CDR3 sequences, with roughly 35% appearing a single time and around 2.6% taken by the ten largest. This record comes from a study of T cell repertoires in cytomegalovirus infection. Whole-study context: CMV infection and matching HLA type were both indicated by public TCR beta signatures. Study-wide results and limits: Pooled public TCR beta family frequency picked out CMV carriers with the relevant HLA. Clonotype analysis showed dominance of the ex vivo response by HLA-C-restricted CMV-specific TCR beta clonotypes.

This CDR3 region has 13 residues. The ends were cut back, 4 bases at V and 9 bases at J, with 13 bases in the middle. Germline loops: CDR1 ENHRY, CDR2 SYGVKD. The chain employs TRBV10-3 and TRBJ1-5; D ambiguous. The receptor was derived from a human donor in good health (CMV status not recorded). Some clones in this sample may be carry-over from other donors' samples. The specimen sequenced was PBMCs. The CDR3 spells CAISAEKDLPQHF. The CDR3 DNA follows: TGTGCCATCAGTGCCGAGAAGGACCTGCCCCAGCATTTT.